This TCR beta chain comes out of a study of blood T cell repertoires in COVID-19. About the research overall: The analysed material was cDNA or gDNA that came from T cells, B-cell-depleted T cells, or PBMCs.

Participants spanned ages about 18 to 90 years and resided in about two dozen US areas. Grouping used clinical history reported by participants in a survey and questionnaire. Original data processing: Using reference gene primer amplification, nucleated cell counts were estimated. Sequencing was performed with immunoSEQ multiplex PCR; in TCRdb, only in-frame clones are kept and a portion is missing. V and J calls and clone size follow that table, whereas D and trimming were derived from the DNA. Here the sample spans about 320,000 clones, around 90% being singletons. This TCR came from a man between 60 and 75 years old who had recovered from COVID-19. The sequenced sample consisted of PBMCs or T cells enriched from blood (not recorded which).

The CDR3 region is CASNYTPGQGLREQYF. Written as DNA, the CDR3 is TGTGCCAGCAATTATACTCCGGGACAGGGTTTGCGCGAGCAGTACTTC. The chain carries TRBV28 and TRBJ2-7, with TRBD1 matching 9 bases. CDR3 length: 16 residues. Germline CDR1 and CDR2: MDHEN and SYDVKM. The ends lost 7 bases at V and 6 bases at J; junction bases unmatched: 16.